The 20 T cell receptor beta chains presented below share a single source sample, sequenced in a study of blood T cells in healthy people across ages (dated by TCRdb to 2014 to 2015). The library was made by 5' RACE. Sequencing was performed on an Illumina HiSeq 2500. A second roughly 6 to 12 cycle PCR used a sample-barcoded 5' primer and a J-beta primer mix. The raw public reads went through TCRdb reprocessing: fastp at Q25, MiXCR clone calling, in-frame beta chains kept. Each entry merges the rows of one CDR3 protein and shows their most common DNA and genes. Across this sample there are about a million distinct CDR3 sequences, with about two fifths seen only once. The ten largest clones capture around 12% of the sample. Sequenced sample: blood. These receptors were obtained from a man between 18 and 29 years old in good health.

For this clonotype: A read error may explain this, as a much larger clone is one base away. CDR3 residues: CASSPSGGNEAFF. The CDR3 coding sequence is TGTGCCAGCAGCCCCAGTGGGGGGAATGAAGCTTTCTTT. The chain carries TRBV7-9 and TRBJ1-1; possible D gene TRBD1, 5 bases. Looked up from germline, CDR1 is SEHNR and CDR2 is FQNEAQ (reference sequence). The CDR3 runs to 13 residues. The V end was cut by 5 bases, the J end by 7 bases, with 14 bases between. The full variable domain, completed using reference TRBV7-9 and TRBJ1-1, is DTGVSQNPRHKITKRGQNVTFRCDPISEHNRLYWYRQTLGQGPEFLTYFQNEAQLEKSRLLSDRFSAERPKGSFSTLEIQRTEQGDSAMYLCASSPSGGNEAFFGQGTRLTVV.

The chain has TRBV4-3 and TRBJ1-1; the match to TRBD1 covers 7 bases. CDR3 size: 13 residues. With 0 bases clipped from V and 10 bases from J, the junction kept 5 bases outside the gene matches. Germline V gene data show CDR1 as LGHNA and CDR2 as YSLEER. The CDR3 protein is CASSQDDRQGAFF. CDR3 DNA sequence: TGCGCCAGCAGCCAAGATGATAGACAGGGAGCTTTCTTT.

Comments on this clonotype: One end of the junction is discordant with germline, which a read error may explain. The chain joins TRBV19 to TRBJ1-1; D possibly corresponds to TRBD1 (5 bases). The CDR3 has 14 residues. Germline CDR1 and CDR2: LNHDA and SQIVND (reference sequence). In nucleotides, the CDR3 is TGTGCCAGTAGCTGGGGGACGAGGAACACTAAAGCTTTCTTT. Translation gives CASSWGTRNTKAFF.

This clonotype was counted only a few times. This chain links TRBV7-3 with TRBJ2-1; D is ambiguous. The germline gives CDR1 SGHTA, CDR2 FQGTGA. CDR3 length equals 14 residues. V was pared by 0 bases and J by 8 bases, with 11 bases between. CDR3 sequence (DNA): TGTGCCAGCAGCTTAACCCCCACCTATTATGAGCAGTTCTTC. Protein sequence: CASSLTPTYYEQFF.

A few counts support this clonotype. The CDR3 protein is CASSLDPTVADTQYF. CDR3 nucleotides: TGTGCCAGCAGCTTAGACCCGACAGTAGCAGATACGCAGTATTTT. The chain is built from TRBV11-2 and TRBJ2-3; tentative D call: TRBD1 (5 bases). Per the germline V gene, CDR1 is SGHAT and CDR2 is FQNNGV. V lost 0 bases and J 4 bases, leaving 11 bases between the germline ends. The CDR3 is made up of 15 amino acids.

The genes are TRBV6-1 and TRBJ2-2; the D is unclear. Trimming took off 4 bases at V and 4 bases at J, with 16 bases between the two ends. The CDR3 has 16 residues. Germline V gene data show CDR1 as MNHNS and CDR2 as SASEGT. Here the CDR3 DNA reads TGTGCCAGCAGTGGCGGAACCCGTCGTCCCACCGGGGAGCTGTTTTTT. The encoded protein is CASSGGTRRPTGELFF.

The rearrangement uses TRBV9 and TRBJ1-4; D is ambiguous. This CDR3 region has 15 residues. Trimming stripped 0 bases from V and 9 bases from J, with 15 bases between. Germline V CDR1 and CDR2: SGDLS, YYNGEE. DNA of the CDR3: TGTGCCAGCAGCGTAGGGGCAACACCGGTTCAAAAACTGTTTTTT. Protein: CASSVGATPVQKLFF.

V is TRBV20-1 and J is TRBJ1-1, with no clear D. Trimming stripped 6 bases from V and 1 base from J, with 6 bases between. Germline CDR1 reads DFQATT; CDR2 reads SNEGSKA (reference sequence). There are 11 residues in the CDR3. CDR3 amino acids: CSAESNTEAFF. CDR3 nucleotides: TGCAGTGCCGAGTCGAACACTGAAGCTTTCTTT.

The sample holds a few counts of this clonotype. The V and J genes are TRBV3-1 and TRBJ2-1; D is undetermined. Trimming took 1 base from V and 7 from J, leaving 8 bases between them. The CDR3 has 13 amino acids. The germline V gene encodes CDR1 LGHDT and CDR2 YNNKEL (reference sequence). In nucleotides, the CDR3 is TGTGCCAGCAGCCAAGGGGTCCCGAATGAGCAGTTCTTC. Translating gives CASSQGVPNEQFF.

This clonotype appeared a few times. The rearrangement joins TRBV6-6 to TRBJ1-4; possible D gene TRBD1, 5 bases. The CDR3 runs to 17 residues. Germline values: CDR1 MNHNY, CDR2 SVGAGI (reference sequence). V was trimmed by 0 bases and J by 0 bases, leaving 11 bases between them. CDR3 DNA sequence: TGTGCCAGCAGTTACTCTTGGGACGGCGCAACTAATGAAAAACTGTTTTTT. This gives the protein CASSYSWDGATNEKLFF.

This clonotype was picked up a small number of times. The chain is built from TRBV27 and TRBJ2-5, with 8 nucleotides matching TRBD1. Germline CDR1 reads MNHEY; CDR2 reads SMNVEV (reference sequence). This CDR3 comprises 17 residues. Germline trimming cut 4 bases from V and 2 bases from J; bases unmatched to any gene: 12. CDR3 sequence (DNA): TGTGCCAGCAGTTCTACATCGACAGGGGCCGGGCAAGAGACCCAGTACTTC. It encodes CASSSTSTGAGQETQYF.

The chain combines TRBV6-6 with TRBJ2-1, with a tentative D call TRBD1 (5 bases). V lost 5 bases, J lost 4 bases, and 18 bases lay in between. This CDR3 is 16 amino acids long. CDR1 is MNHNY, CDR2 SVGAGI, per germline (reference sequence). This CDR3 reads CASSKSQGSRYNEQFF. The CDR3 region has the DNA TGTGCCAGCAGTAAAAGTCAGGGCTCCAGATACAATGAGCAGTTCTTC.

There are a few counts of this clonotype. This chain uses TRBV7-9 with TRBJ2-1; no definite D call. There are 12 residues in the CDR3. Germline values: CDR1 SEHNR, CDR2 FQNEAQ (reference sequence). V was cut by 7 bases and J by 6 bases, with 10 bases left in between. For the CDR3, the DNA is TGTGCCAGCATAGACCCGGGCAATGAGCAGTTCTTC. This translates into CASIDPGNEQFF.

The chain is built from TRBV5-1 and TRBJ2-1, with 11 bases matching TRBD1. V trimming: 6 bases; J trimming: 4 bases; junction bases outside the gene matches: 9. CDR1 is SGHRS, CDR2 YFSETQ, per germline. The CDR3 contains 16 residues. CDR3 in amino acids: CASTKSGTGGYNEQFF. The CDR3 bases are TGCGCCAGCACCAAATCCGGGACAGGGGGGTACAATGAGCAGTTCTTC.

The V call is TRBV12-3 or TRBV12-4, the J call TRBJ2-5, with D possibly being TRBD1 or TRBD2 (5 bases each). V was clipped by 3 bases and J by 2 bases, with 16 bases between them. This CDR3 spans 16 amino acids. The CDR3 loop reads CASSFDEGILQETQYF. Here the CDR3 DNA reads TGTGCCAGCAGTTTCGACGAGGGGATTTTACAAGAGACCCAGTACTTC.

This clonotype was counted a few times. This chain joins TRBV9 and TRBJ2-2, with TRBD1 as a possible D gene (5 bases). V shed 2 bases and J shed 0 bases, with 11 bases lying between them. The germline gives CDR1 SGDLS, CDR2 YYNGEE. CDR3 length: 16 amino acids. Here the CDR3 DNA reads TGTGCCAGCAGCGTCTTAGGGGCCTCGAACACCGGGGAGCTGTTTTTT. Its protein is CASSVLGASNTGELFF.

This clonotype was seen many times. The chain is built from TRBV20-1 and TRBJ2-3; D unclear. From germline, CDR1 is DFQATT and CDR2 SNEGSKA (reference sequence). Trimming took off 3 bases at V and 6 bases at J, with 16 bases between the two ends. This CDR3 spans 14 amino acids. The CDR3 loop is CSASSASEADTQYF. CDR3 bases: TGCAGTGCTAGCAGCGCCTCTGAGGCCGATACGCAGTATTTT.

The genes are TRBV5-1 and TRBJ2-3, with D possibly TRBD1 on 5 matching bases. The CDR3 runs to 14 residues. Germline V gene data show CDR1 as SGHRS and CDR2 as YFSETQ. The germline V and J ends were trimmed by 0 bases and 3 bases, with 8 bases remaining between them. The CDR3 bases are TGCGCCAGCAGCTTGGCGACAGAGACAGATACGCAGTATTTT. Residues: CASSLATETDTQYF.

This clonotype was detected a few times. Here the CDR3 DNA reads TGCAGTGCTCTTCTATATGACAGGGGTAATCAGCCCCAGCATTTT. It translates to CSALLYDRGNQPQHF. The chain has TRBV20-1 and TRBJ1-5; 8 bases line up with TRBD1. The CDR3 extends over 15 amino acids. The germline gives CDR1 DFQATT, CDR2 SNEGSKA (reference sequence). V dropped 5 bases and J dropped 4; count of bases not matched to a gene: 10.

The CDR3 here is CASSGGNMDNEQFF. DNA for the CDR3: TGTGCCAGCAGTGGGGGGAATATGGACAATGAGCAGTTCTTC. J is TRBJ2-1 and V is TRBV28; TRBD2 is a possible D gene (6 bases). CDR3 length equals 14 residues. Germline assignment: CDR1 MDHEN and CDR2 SYDVKM. Trimming cost V 5 bases and J 5 bases, with 13 bases left between them.